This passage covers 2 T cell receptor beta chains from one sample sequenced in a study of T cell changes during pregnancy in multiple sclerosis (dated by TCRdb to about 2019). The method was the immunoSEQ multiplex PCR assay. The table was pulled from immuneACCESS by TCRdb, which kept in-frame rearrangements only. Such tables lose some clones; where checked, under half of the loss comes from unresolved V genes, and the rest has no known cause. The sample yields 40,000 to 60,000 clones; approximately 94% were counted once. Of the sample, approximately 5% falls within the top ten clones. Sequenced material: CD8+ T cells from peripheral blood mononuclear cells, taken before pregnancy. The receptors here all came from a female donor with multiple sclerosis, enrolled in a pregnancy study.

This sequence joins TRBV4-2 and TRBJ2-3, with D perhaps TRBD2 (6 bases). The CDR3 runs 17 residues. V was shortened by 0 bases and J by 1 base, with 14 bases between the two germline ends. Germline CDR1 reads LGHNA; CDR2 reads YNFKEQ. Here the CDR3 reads CASSQDEASVGTDTQYF. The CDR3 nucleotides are TGTGCCAGCAGCCAAGATGAGGCTAGCGTTGGCACAGATACGCAGTATTTT.

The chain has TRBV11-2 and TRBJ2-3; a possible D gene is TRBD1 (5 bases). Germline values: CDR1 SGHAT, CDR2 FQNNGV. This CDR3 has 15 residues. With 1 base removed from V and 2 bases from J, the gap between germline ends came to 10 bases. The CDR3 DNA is TGTGCCAGCAGCTTAGGCACAGGACCCACAGATACGCAGTATTTT. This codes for CASSLGTGPTDTQYF.